Listed here are 17 T cell receptor beta chains from one sample, sequenced in a study of PD-L1 blockade in urothelial cancer. The repertoire was sequenced with immunoSEQ multiplex PCR; TCRdb's copy has only in-frame clones and lacks some. The sample holds tens of thousands of clones, around 88% seen once. Documented time point: peripheral blood 6 weeks after treatment start. Sequenced here: PBMCs, sampled around atezolizumab (anti-PD-L1) treatment. Receptors were obtained from a man in his sixties with urothelial cancer.

This chain links TRBV19 with TRBJ1-1; perhaps TRBD1 as D (6 bases). The CDR3 has 13 residues. Trimming stripped 2 bases from V and 8 bases from J, with 12 bases between. CDR1 is LNHDA and CDR2 is SQIVND in the germline V gene (reference sequence). CDR3 sequence: CASSIFAGTEAFF. The DNA for the CDR3 is TGTGCCAGTAGTATATTTGCCGGGACAGAAGCTTTCTTT.

In regard to this clone: Other DNA sequences in this sample translate to the same CDR3. This chain links TRBV4-3 with TRBJ1-4; 8 nucleotides line up with TRBD1. There are 14 residues in the CDR3. From germline, CDR1 is LGHNA and CDR2 YSLEER. J lost 7 bases, V lost 1 base, and 2 bases had no gene match. CDR3 DNA sequence: TGCGCCAGCAGCCAAGGACAGGGGCCTGAAAAACTGTTTTTT. It codes for CASSQGQGPEKLFF.

The chain carries TRBV7-9 and TRBJ1-1, with D uncertain. The CDR3 spans 12 residues. The germline V gene encodes CDR1 SEHNR and CDR2 FQNEAQ (reference sequence). V lost 0 bases to trimming and J lost 7 bases, with 6 bases between them. CDR3 nucleotides: TGTGCCAGCAGCTTAGCGCGTGGTGAAGCTTTCTTT. Translation: CASSLARGEAFF.

The V call is TRBV19, the J call TRBJ2-4; 8 nucleotides align to TRBD1. CDR3 length: 14 amino acids. Trimming removed 4 bases from V and 6 bases from J; junction bases left unmatched: 5. Germline V gene data show CDR1 as LNHDA and CDR2 as SQIVND (reference sequence). The CDR3 is CASSTTGVGNIQYF. CDR3 DNA sequence: TGTGCCAGTAGTACGACAGGGGTCGGAAACATTCAGTACTTC.

V gene TRBV10-3 combines with J gene TRBJ1-1; D perhaps matches TRBD1 (5 bases). There are 13 residues in the CDR3. CDR1 and CDR2 from the germline V gene are ENHRY and SYGVKD. Between the trimmed V and J ends, which lost 6 bases and 1 base, there was a span of 9 bases. The CDR3 DNA sequence: TGTGCCATCAGCTTACAGGAGAACACTGAAGCTTTCTTT. Amino acids: CAISLQENTEAFF.

The gene calls are TRBV2 and TRBJ1-5; D unresolved. The CDR3 has 12 amino acids. Trimming took 4 bases from V and 4 from J, leaving 5 bases between them. Germline CDR1 reads SNHLY; CDR2 reads FYNNEI. Here the CDR3 DNA reads TGTGCCAGCAGTGGTATGAATCAGCCCCAGCATTTT. Translating it yields CASSGMNQPQHF.

The J gene is TRBJ2-3, the V gene TRBV18; D is possibly TRBD1 (6 bases). CDR1 KGHSH and CDR2 LQKENI come from the germline V gene. Trimming removed 6 bases at V and 1 base at J, with 11 bases between. This CDR3 region has 14 residues. The CDR3: CASSRDKGTDTQYF. CDR3 DNA: TGTGCCAGCTCTCGGGACAAAGGCACAGATACGCAGTATTTT.

This chain links TRBV6-1 with TRBJ2-1; D is undetermined. This CDR3 comprises 12 residues. The germline gives CDR1 MNHNS, CDR2 SASEGT. Trimming removed 7 bases at V and 6 bases at J, with 10 bases between. The CDR3, as DNA: TGTGCCAGCAACCAGGTTGGCAATGAGCAGTTCTTC. Amino acid sequence: CASNQVGNEQFF.

V is TRBV19 and J is TRBJ1-1; 9 bases line up with TRBD1. Trimming cost V 6 bases and J 2 bases; bases outside gene matches: 4. The CDR3 covers 14 residues. CDR1 and CDR2 from the germline V gene are LNHDA and SQIVND (reference sequence). The chain's CDR3 is CASSTQGANTEAFF. The CDR3 bases are TGTGCCAGTAGCACACAGGGGGCCAACACTGAAGCTTTCTTT.

The chain employs TRBV2 and TRBJ2-1, with 14 bases identical to TRBD2. Trimming at V came to 7 bases and at J to 0 bases, leaving 8 bases not matched to a gene. The germline V gene has CDR1 SNHLY and CDR2 FYNNEI. The CDR3 length is 18 residues. Here the CDR3 reads CASNGLAGGPSSYNEQFF. In DNA form, the CDR3 reads TGTGCCAGCAACGGACTAGCGGGAGGCCCGAGCTCCTACAATGAGCAGTTCTTC.

V gene TRBV7-9 combines with J gene TRBJ2-2, with TRBD1 identical over 9 bases. V lost 5 bases to trimming and J lost 4 bases; unmatched junction nucleotides: 14. CDR3 size: 18 residues. CDR1 SEHNR and CDR2 FQNEAQ come from the germline V gene (reference sequence). The CDR3 bases are TGTGCCAGCAGCCCCGGGACAGGGTTCTATCCGGGCACCGGGGAGCTGTTTTTT. It translates to CASSPGTGFYPGTGELFF. Using reference TRBV7-9 and TRBJ2-2 for the parts outside the CDR3, the full variable domain is DTGVSQNPRHKITKRGQNVTFRCDPISEHNRLYWYRQTLGQGPEFLTYFQNEAQLEKSRLLSDRFSAERPKGSFSTLEIQRTEQGDSAMYLCASSPGTGFYPGTGELFFGEGSRLTVL.

This chain uses TRBV5-1 with TRBJ2-1; 10 positions agree with TRBD2. The CDR3 runs 16 residues. Trimming removed 1 base from V and 7 bases from J; junction bases left unmatched: 8. Germline CDR1 SGHRS, CDR2 YFSETQ. The CDR3 nucleotides are TGCGCCAGCAGCTTGCTCTCAAGCGGGAGGGGTAATGAGCAGTTCTTC. Residues: CASSLLSSGRGNEQFF.

V gene TRBV6-4 combines with J gene TRBJ1-5, with TRBD1 as a possible D gene (5 bases). Germline V gene data show CDR1 as MRHNA and CDR2 as SNTAGT. Deletions cut 6 bases from V and 6 bases from J, with 12 bases between. The CDR3 is made up of 13 amino acids. The DNA for the CDR3 is TGTGCCAGCAGCAGGGACTTGAGTCAGCCCCAGCATTTT. Translation gives CASSRDLSQPQHF.

The chain carries TRBV10-3 and TRBJ1-1, with a tentative D call TRBD1 (6 bases). The V end was cut by 5 bases, the J end by 8 bases, with 12 bases between. Germline V lookup: CDR1 ENHRY, CDR2 SYGVKD. This CDR3 region has 12 residues. This chain's CDR3 is CAISRGGGEAFF. DNA for the CDR3: TGTGCCATCAGTAGGGGGGGAGGGGAAGCTTTCTTT.

This chain joins TRBV5-1 and TRBJ2-2, with a weak D call TRBD2 (7 bases). Germline V CDR1 and CDR2: SGHRS, YFSETQ. This CDR3 spans 16 amino acids. V was clipped by 4 bases and J by 7 bases, with 20 bases between them. Here the CDR3 reads CASSPRGSGDVGELFF. The CDR3 DNA reads as TGCGCCAGCAGCCCTAGGGGGAGCGGGGACGTCGGGGAGCTGTTTTTT.

Only a few counts were recorded for this clone. The chain links TRBV9 to TRBJ2-5, with 8 bases aligning to TRBD1. This CDR3 spans 14 amino acids. V was clipped by 3 bases and J by 5 bases; unmatched bases: 6. Germline V gene data show CDR1 as SGDLS and CDR2 as YYNGEE. CDR3 nucleotide sequence: TGTGCCAGCAGCGCCAGGGGGCATGGGGAGACCCAGTACTTC. Protein: CASSARGHGETQYF.

The V gene is TRBV18, the J gene TRBJ1-5; D ambiguous. CDR1 KGHSH and CDR2 LQKENI come from the germline V gene. This CDR3 comprises 16 residues. V lost 6 bases, J lost 0 bases, and 15 bases lay in between. The CDR3 sequence is CASSGGLGVSNQPQHF. The CDR3, as DNA: TGTGCCAGCTCCGGAGGGTTGGGCGTTAGCAATCAGCCCCAGCATTTT.